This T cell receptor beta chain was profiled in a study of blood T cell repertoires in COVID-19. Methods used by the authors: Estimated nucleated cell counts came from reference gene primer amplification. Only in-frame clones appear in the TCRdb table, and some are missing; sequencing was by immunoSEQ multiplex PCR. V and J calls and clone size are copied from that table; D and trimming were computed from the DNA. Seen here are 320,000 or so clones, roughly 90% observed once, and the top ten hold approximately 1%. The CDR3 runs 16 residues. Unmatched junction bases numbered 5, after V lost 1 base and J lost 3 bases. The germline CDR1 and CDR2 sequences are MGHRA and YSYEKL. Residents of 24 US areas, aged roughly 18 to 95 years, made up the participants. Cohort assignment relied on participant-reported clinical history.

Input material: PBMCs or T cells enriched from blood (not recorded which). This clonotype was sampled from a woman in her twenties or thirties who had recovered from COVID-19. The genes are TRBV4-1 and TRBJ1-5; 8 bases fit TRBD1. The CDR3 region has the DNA TGCGCCAGCAGCCAAGGGGGGACAGGTGTCAATCAGCCCCAGCATTTT. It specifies CASSQGGTGVNQPQHF.